This T cell receptor (beta chain) was recovered during a study of blood T cell repertoires in COVID-19. The method was immunoSEQ multiplex PCR; TCRdb's version includes in-frame clones alone and lacks a portion of them. The table has 350,000 to 450,000 clones, around 91% seen once; the top ten hold 1.1%. Germline values: CDR1 MNHEY, CDR2 SVGAGI. The CDR3 covers 16 residues. V was trimmed by 0 bases and J by 2 bases, leaving 13 bases between them. Sequenced material: PBMCs or T cells enriched from blood (not recorded which). The chain recombines TRBV6-5 with TRBJ1-1, with D possibly matching TRBD1 (5 bases). The TCR sequence derives from a man younger than 45 who had recovered from COVID-19. The CDR3 protein is CASSYSGGGLNTEAFF. Here the CDR3 DNA reads TGTGCCAGCAGTTACTCGGGGGGTGGGCTAAACACTGAAGCTTTCTTT.